One sample yielded the 8 T cell receptor beta chains listed below, sequenced in a study of shared clonotypes between healthy human individuals. Clones were read by immunoSEQ multiplex PCR, and TCRdb kept only the in-frame ones, dropping some. The profile shows over a million clones, roughly 95% of them singletons. Sequencing was done on a sample of naive CD4+ T cells sorted from blood. The subset: CD45RA+ positively selected. The source is a man aged 25 to 45 in good health.

The V call is TRBV9, the J call TRBJ2-5; D not resolved. This CDR3 spans 14 amino acids. The V gene lost 5 bases and the J gene lost 0 bases, with 11 bases spanning the gap. Germline V gives CDR1 SGDLS, CDR2 YYNGEE. CDR3 DNA sequence: TGTGCCAGCAGTCGCTCCGGGTACCAAGAGACCCAGTACTTC. Translating gives CASSRSGYQETQYF.

The chain has TRBV6-5 and TRBJ2-1; possible D gene TRBD2, 5 bases. Trimming took off 5 bases at V and 2 bases at J, with 10 bases between the two ends. CDR3 length equals 14 residues. Germline V gene data show CDR1 as MNHEY and CDR2 as SVGAGI. In DNA form, the CDR3 reads TGTGCCAGCAGTGCAAGCGGAACCTACAATGAGCAGTTCTTC. Translated: CASSASGTYNEQFF.

The V call is TRBV10-3, the J call TRBJ2-1; unclear D gene. The CDR3 length is 13 residues. Germline V CDR1 and CDR2: ENHRY, SYGVKD. V was clipped by 4 bases and J by 9 bases, with 13 bases between them. CDR3 DNA sequence: TGTGCCATCAGTGGCACGGAGATAACTGAGCAGTTCTTC. It yields the protein CAISGTEITEQFF.

The CDR3 nucleotides are TGTGCCAGTAGTACGCCCCTTACAGGGGGCAACTATGGCTACACCTTC. Its translation is CASSTPLTGGNYGYTF. The rearrangement uses TRBV19 and TRBJ1-2; 9 bases agree with TRBD1. The germline V gene encodes CDR1 LNHDA and CDR2 SQIVND (reference sequence). Trimming took 4 bases from V and 2 from J; bases not matched to a gene: 8. The CDR3 extends over 16 amino acids.

The CDR3: CASKDRAGKNIQYF. CDR3 sequence (DNA): TGTGCCAGCAAGGACAGGGCGGGCAAAAACATTCAGTACTTC. The V call is TRBV11-2, the J call TRBJ2-4; TRBD1 agrees at 8 bases. The CDR3 totals 14 residues. From germline, CDR1 is SGHAT and CDR2 FQNNGV. Losses at the gene ends were 7 bases for V and 3 bases for J; bases not matched to a gene: 5.

The rearrangement uses TRBV6-1 and TRBJ2-7; D uncertain. The CDR3 length is 13 residues. The germline gives CDR1 MNHNS, CDR2 SASEGT. The V end was cut by 1 base, the J end by 6 bases, with 10 bases between. CDR3 residues: CASSEEYRAEQYF. CDR3 coding DNA: TGTGCCAGCAGTGAAGAATACCGCGCCGAGCAGTACTTC.

CDR3 nucleotide sequence: TGCGCCAGCAGTAAGGGGACAGCGGGAGAGGAGACCCAGTACTTC. It encodes CASSKGTAGEETQYF. V is TRBV4-1 and J is TRBJ2-5; D perhaps matches TRBD2 (8 bases). This CDR3 is 15 amino acids long. Germline V gene lookup returns CDR1 MGHRA and CDR2 YSYEKL. The V and J ends lost 6 bases and 5 bases respectively, with 19 bases between them.

V and J are TRBV11-2 and TRBJ2-3; D is perhaps TRBD1 (6 bases). From germline, CDR1 is SGHAT and CDR2 FQNNGV. Trimming stripped 5 bases from V and 2 bases from J, with 17 bases between. The CDR3 has 16 amino acids. As DNA, the CDR3 is TGTGCCAGCAGCCCACCCGGACAGCTGACCACAGATACGCAGTATTTT. This gives the protein CASSPPGQLTTDTQYF.